Described below is a single T cell receptor (beta chain) sequence and its context. This clone was seen a few times. The antigen this receptor binds is unknown. Base qualities were left out, and no much larger clone turns up one base away. Looking up the germline V gene (reference sequence) yields CDR1 LGHDT and CDR2 YNNKEL. V has 1 base trimmed and J has 2 bases trimmed; junction bases matching no gene number 1. The CDR3 sequence holds 14 residues, the cysteine and phenylalanine included. The sequence is cut down to CDR3 DNA, 42 bases in frame from base 1. These data are taken from a study of vaccination effects on CD4 cells after COVID-19 (dated by TCRdb to 2022 to 2024). A note on the overall study: Across the study, the median time from the second dose to post-vaccine sampling was 72 days (range 14 to 241). In both COVID-19 convalescent patients and infection-naive vaccine recipients, the study compared SARS-CoV-2 spike-specific CD4+ TCR repertoires from before mRNA vaccination with those from after it. Altogether, around 11 COVID-19 convalescent patients and 4 SARS-CoV-2-naive healthy vaccine recipients made up the full study. In the study, cultures from other donors were sequenced using the Oncomine TCR Beta short-read assay on an Illumina iSeq 100.

Broader findings and caveats from the paper: In healthy vaccine recipients, vaccine-induced clones were almost all SARS-CoV-2 mono-reactive, with only 1 of 255 being cross-reactive with common cold coronaviruses. Only a small number of convalescent patients were included, and no early post-infection timepoints were available, which limited the study. Both infection-induced and vaccine-induced clones contracted markedly at late post-vaccination timepoints, which is consistent with waning T cell responses.

In the ViraFEST assay, PBMC were stimulated with viral peptide pools, and antigen-specific CD4+ T cell clonotypes were then identified by expansion using TCR sequencing. After 10 to 11 days of culture, CD4+ T cells were isolated with the EasySep CD4+ T cell isolation kit. Each participant received two doses of an mRNA SARS-CoV-2 vaccine, either BNT162b2 or mRNA-1273. Healthy vaccine recipients had no prior SARS-CoV-2 infection, confirmed by negative nucleocapsid antibodies before and after vaccination. Two million PBMC per well were cultured with around 9.8 ug/ml peptides in IMDM containing about 5% human AB serum, about 9.6 IU/ml IL-2 and gentamicin. Half of the culture medium was replaced with fresh IL-2-containing medium on days 3 and 7. Unless noted otherwise, every peptide stimulation condition was grown in triplicate wells. PBMC were separated from whole blood using Ficoll-Paque Plus gradient centrifugation and were then either cryopreserved at -140C or used fresh. Overlapping peptide pools spanned the spike proteins of SARS-CoV-2 and the common cold coronaviruses HCoV-NL63, HCoV-OC43 and HCoV-229E. The QIAamp micro DNA kit was used to extract genomic DNA from the cultured CD4+ T cells.

The method was the immunoSEQ multiplex PCR assay. DNA from the cultured and isolated CD4+ T cells underwent TCR beta CDR3 sequencing. For the original study's pipeline: The analysis removed non-productive TCR sequences, trimmed reads to the CDR3 region, and retained only CDR3s that were 7 or more amino acids long. Antigen-specific clonotypes were identified using the MANAFEST web app by comparison of expansion in peptide wells against reference cultures. To be called positive, a clone needed expansion at FDR<0.05 compared with the reference and with all other wells, an odds ratio greater than 5, and a frequency greater than 0.1% in two replicate wells. A clonotype was defined as cross-reactive if the clonotype was significantly expanded both in SARS-CoV-2 spike wells and in at least one common cold coronavirus spike condition. CDR3 similarity was assessed by Levenshtein distance using the stringdist R package, and unrooted trees were constructed with ape in R 3.6.1. TCRdb provides this immuneACCESS table in a form limited to in-frame rearrangements. Some clones are lacking; in checked studies, under half of them reflect an unresolved V gene, and why the rest are absent is not known. The DNA was the basis for D and trimming; V, J and clone size are from that table. Within this sample are tens of thousands of clones, with 65% of them counted one time only. The ten top clones hold roughly 8.4% of the sample.

The V and J genes are TRBV3-1 (or the pseudogene TRBV3-2) and TRBJ2-7; TRBD2 aligns with 8 central bases. The specimen comprised CD4+ T cells from PBMCs cultured with SARS-CoV-2 spike peptides, sampled after COVID-19 vaccination. The intended sense of this specimen's cell subset or site label: SARS-CoV-2 spike overlapping peptide pool stimulation. This receptor was identified in a human donor who received a COVID-19 vaccine. The nucleotide sequence reads as follows: TGTGCCAGCAGCCAAGTAGCGGGACCCTACGAGCAGTACTTC. Its translation is CASSQVAGPYEQYF.